This T cell receptor beta chain was recorded in a study of lymphopenia after photon versus proton radiotherapy. General study points: Proton therapy kept repertoires fairly stable, unlike photons, which gained effector/memory cells.

The J segment lost 4 bases and the V segment lost 3 bases, leaving 5 bases of the junction unmatched. The CDR3 covers 15 residues. Germline assignment: CDR1 SGHNT and CDR2 YYREEE (reference sequence). Sequencing used immunoSEQ multiplex PCR; TCRdb keeps in-frame clones, though not all of them. The table shows under 20,000 clones, with roughly nine tenths occurring only once. On this clone itself: The antigen is not known.

Here the sequenced sample was peripheral blood, taken from a patient treated with proton-based radiotherapy. J is TRBJ2-1 and V is TRBV5-4; 9 bases match TRBD2. The TCR sequence derives from a man in his 70s with pancreatic cancer. The CDR3: CASSWTSAEYNEQFF. CDR3 sequence (DNA): TGTGCCAGCAGCTGGACTAGCGCGGAATACAATGAGCAGTTCTTC. Complete variable domain (other parts from reference TRBV5-4 and TRBJ2-1): ETGVTQSPTHLIKTRGQQVTLRCSSQSGHNTVSWYQQALGQGPQFIFQYYREEENGRGNFPPRFSGLQFPNYSSELNVNALELDDSALYLCASSWTSAEYNEQFFGPGTRLTVL.